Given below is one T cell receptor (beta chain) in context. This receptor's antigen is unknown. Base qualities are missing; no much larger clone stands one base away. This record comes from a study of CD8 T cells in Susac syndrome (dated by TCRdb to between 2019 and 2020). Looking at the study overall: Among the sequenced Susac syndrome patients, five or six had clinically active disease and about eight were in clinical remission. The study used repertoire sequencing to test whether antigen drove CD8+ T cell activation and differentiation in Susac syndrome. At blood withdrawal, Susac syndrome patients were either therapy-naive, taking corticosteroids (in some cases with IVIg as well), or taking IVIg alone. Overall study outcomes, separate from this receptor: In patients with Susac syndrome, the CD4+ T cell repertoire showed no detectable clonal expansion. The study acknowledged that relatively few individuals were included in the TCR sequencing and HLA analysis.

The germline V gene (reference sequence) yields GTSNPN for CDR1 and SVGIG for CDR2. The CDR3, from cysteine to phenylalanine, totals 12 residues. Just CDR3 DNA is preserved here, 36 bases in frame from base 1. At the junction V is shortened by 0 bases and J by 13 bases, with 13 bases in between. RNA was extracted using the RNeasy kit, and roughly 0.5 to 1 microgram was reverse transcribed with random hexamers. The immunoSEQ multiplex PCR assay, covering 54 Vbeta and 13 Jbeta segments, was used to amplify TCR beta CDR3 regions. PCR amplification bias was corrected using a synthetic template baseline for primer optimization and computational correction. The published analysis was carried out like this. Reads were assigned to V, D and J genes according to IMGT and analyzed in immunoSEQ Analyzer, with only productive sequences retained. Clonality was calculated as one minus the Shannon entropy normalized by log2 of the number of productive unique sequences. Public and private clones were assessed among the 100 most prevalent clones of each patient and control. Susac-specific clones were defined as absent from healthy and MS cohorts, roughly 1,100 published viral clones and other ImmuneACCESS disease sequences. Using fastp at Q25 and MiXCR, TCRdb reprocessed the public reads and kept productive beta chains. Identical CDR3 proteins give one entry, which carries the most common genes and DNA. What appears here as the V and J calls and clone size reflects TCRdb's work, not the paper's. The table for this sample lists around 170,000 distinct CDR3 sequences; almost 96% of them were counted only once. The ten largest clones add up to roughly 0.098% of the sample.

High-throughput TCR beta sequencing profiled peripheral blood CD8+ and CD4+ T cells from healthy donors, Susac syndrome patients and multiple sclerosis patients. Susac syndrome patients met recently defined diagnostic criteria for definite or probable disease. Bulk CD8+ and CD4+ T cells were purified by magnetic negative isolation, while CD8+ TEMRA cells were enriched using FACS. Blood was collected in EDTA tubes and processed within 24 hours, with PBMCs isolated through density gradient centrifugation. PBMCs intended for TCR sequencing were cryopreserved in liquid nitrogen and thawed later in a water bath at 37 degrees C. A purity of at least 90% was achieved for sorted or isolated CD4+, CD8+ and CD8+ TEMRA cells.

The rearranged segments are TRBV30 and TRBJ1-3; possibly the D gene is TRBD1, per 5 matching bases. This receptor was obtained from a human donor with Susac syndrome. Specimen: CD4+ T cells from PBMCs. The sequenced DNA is TGTGCCTGGAGTGTAACACAGGCCTCAATATATTTT. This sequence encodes CAWSVTQASIYF. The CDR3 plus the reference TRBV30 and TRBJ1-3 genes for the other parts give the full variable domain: SQTIHQWPATLVQPVGSPLSLECTVEGTSNPNLYWYRQAAGRGLQLLFYSVGIGQISSEVPQNLSASRPQDRQFILSSKKLLLSDSGFYLCAWSVTQASIYFGEGSWLTVV.